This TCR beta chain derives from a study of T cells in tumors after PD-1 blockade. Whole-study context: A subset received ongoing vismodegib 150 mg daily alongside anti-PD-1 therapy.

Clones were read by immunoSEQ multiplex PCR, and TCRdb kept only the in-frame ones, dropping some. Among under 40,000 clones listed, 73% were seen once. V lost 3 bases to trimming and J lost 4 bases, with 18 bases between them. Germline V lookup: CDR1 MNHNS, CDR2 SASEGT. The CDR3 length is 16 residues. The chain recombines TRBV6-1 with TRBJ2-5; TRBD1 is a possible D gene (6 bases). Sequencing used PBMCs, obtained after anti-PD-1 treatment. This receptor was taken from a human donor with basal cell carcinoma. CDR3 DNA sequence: TGTGCCAGCAGTGATCCGTGGTCAGGGGCGCGAGAGACCCAGTACTTC. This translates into CASSDPWSGARETQYF.